These 14 T cell receptor beta chains originate from one sample sequenced in a study of shared clonotypes between healthy human individuals. This table comes from immunoSEQ multiplex PCR, and its TCRdb copy is limited to in-frame clones, with some not included. The repertoire holds around 700,000 clones, with around 72% as singletons. What was sequenced was memory CD4+ T cells sorted from blood. Subset denoted: CD45RA-negative fraction. These receptors were obtained from a woman aged 25 to 39 in good health.

The genes are TRBV27 and TRBJ2-7; D may correspond to TRBD1 or TRBD2 (5 bases each). The CDR3 loop spans 15 amino acids. V gave up 5 bases and J gave up 5 bases, with 19 bases separating them. Germline CDR1 and CDR2: MNHEY and SMNVEV (reference sequence). The CDR3 bases are TGTGCCAGCAGTCTTGGGGGAAGAAAACTTGACGAGCAGTACTTC. This gives the protein CASSLGGRKLDEQYF.

The chain carries TRBV28 and TRBJ2-6, with D hard to call. The germline V and J ends were trimmed by 6 bases and 3 bases, with 6 bases remaining between them. Germline V lookup: CDR1 MDHEN, CDR2 SYDVKM. There are 13 residues in the CDR3. Here the CDR3 DNA reads TGTGCCAGCAGAAACTTTGGGGCCAACGTCCTGACTTTC. Translation gives CASRNFGANVLTF.

V gene TRBV7-2 combines with J gene TRBJ2-5, with TRBD1 identical over 8 bases. With V trimmed by 1 base and J by 3 bases, 1 base remained unmatched. The CDR3 runs to 14 residues. Germline CDR1 and CDR2: SGHTA and FQGNSA. The CDR3, as DNA: TGTGCCAGCAGCTTAGGGGACAGGAAAGAGACCCAGTACTTC. This translates into CASSLGDRKETQYF. Using reference TRBV7-2 and TRBJ2-5 for the parts outside the CDR3, the full variable domain is GAGVSQSPSNKVTEKGKDVELRCDPISGHTALYWYRQSLGQGLEFLIYFQGNSAPDKSGLPSDRFSAERTGGSVSTLTIQRTQQEDSAVYLCASSLGDRKETQYFGPGTRLLVL.

On this clone itself: Possible read error: a much larger clone is one base away. Other DNA sequences in the same sample also yield this CDR3. The chain recombines TRBV5-1 with TRBJ2-2; D may be TRBD1 or TRBD2 (5 bases each). V was cut by 5 bases and J by 1 base, with 12 bases left in between. The CDR3 runs 15 residues. CDR1 and CDR2 (germline): SGHRS, YFSETQ. The CDR3 coding sequence is TGCGCCAGCAGTTCCGGGACCGAGAACACCGGGGAGCTGTTTTTT. Its translation: CASSSGTENTGELFF.

The chain employs TRBV18 and TRBJ2-5, with D possibly being TRBD2 (6 bases). The germline gives CDR1 KGHSH, CDR2 LQKENI. The V and J ends lost 1 base and 2 bases respectively, with 11 bases between them. The CDR3 is made up of 15 amino acids. The CDR3 nucleotides are TGTGCCAGCTCACCACAAGGGAGGTCACAAGAGACCCAGTACTTC. Its protein is CASSPQGRSQETQYF.

In regard to this clone: Other DNA sequences in the same sample also yield this CDR3. The chain is built from TRBV28 and TRBJ1-2, with 8 bases identical to TRBD1. This CDR3 is built from 13 residues. The J segment lost 8 bases and the V segment lost 6 bases, leaving 8 bases of the junction unmatched. Looked up from germline, CDR1 is MDHEN and CDR2 is SYDVKM. The CDR3 here is CASSLQGARGYTF. In DNA, the CDR3 is TGTGCCAGCAGCCTCCAGGGGGCGCGGGGCTACACCTTC.

This clone has only a few counts. The chain couples TRBV14 to TRBJ1-1, with unresolved D. V was clipped by 0 bases and J by 3 bases, with 8 bases between them. The germline V gene encodes CDR1 SGHDN and CDR2 FVKESK. The CDR3 is made up of 14 amino acids. This CDR3 is CASSQEGWYTEAFF. The DNA of the CDR3 is TGTGCCAGCAGCCAAGAGGGTTGGTACACTGAAGCTTTCTTT.

The J gene is TRBJ1-4, the V gene TRBV11-1, with D possibly matching TRBD1 (5 bases). Trimming removed 5 bases from V and 8 bases from J, with 21 bases in between. In germline, CDR1 is SGHAT, CDR2 FQDESV (reference sequence). The CDR3 is 16 amino acids. DNA for the CDR3: TGTGCCAGCAGCCTAGTGGGCAGGGCGAGGGGAGAAAAACTGTTTTTT. The encoded protein is CASSLVGRARGEKLFF. The entire variable domain, with the rest obtained from reference TRBV11-1 and TRBJ1-4, is as follows: EAEVAQSPRYKITEKSQAVAFWCDPISGHATLYWYRQILGQGPELLVQFQDESVVDDSQLPKDRFSAERLKGVDSTLKIQPAELGDSAMYLCASSLVGRARGEKLFFGSGTQLSVL.

The chain is built from TRBV5-4 and TRBJ2-1; perhaps TRBD2 as D (6 bases). Trimming cost V 2 bases and J 3 bases, with 12 bases left between them. Per germline, CDR1 SGHNT and CDR2 YYREEE (reference sequence). CDR3 size: 15 residues. The CDR3 DNA is TGTGCCAGCAGCTTACGCGCCGGGAGCTACAATGAGCAGTTCTTC. Translation gives CASSLRAGSYNEQFF.

The chain joins TRBV6-5 to TRBJ1-1; D remains ambiguous. Trimming pared 5 bases from V and 5 bases from J, leaving 12 bases between. The CDR3 is 13 residues long. Germline V gene lookup returns CDR1 MNHEY and CDR2 SVGAGI. CDR3 DNA: TGTGCCAGCAGTCAAATGAGAGGGACTGAAGCTTTCTTT. It yields the protein CASSQMRGTEAFF.

The rearrangement links TRBV29-1 to TRBJ2-1; unclear D gene. V lost 8 bases, J lost 5 bases, and 10 bases lay in between. Looked up from germline, CDR1 is SQVTM and CDR2 is ANQGSEA. CDR3 length: 11 amino acids. The CDR3 spells CSTGKDNEQFF. The CDR3 DNA reads TGCAGCACTGGGAAGGACAATGAGCAGTTCTTC.

The chain carries TRBV28 and TRBJ2-5; D is perhaps TRBD1 (6 bases). This CDR3 is built from 17 residues. V dropped 1 base and J dropped 4 bases, with 19 bases sitting between them. Germline V gene data show CDR1 as MDHEN and CDR2 as SYDVKM. Here the CDR3 DNA reads TGTGCCAGCAGTTTATCTTCCAGGGGTTACGGAAGAGAGACCCAGTACTTC. Protein sequence: CASSLSSRGYGRETQYF.

This chain connects TRBV2 to TRBJ2-1; the match to TRBD1 covers 7 bases. Germline-derived CDR1 and CDR2 are SNHLY and FYNNEI. V lost 8 bases, J lost 4 bases, and 8 bases stayed unmatched. The CDR3 consists of 14 residues. The CDR3 protein is CASSLGQTYNEQFF. CDR3 coding DNA: TGTGCCAGCTCCTTGGGACAGACTTACAATGAGCAGTTCTTC.

The V gene is TRBV4-1, the J gene TRBJ1-2; unclear D gene. With 2 bases removed from V and 2 bases from J, the gap between germline ends came to 6 bases. The germline gives CDR1 MGHRA, CDR2 YSYEKL. This CDR3 spans 13 amino acids. CDR3 sequence: CASSQTGNYGYTF. In DNA form, the CDR3 reads TGCGCCAGCAGCCAAACGGGAAACTATGGCTACACCTTC.